These 7 T cell receptor beta chains were all obtained from the same sample, sequenced in a study of Tregs in tolerant kidney transplant recipients (dated by TCRdb to about 2019). Libraries were made using the immunoSEQ multiplex PCR assay. Not all clones reach the TCRdb copy of this immuneACCESS table, which keeps in-frame sequences only. Checked studies attribute under half of the gap to unresolved V genes and leave the rest unexplained. The table kept for this sample lists tens of thousands of clones. Clones ranked in the top ten supply about 0.83% of the sample. Explained via the paper, the time point label denotes: blood sample drawn before combined kidney and bone marrow transplant. The material was CD4+ T cells from blood, obtained before the transplant. All receptors derive from a human donor who received a combined kidney and bone marrow transplant.

As concerns this clone: Coverage ceases 3 residues before the CDR3 finishes, and the germline J gene fills in the end. This chain connects TRBV19 to TRBJ2-3, with D unclear. The germline CDR1 and CDR2 sequences are LNHDA and SQIVND (reference sequence). Trimming stripped 5 bases from V and 4 bases from J, with 16 bases between. The CDR3 runs 15 residues. CDR3 amino acids: CASSSKWAPPDTQYF. CDR3 DNA, as far as it was read: TGTGCCAGTAGTTCCAAGTGGGCTCCTCCAGATACG.

In the case of this clone: The CDR3 end falls 3 residues outside the read, so it is completed with the germline J gene. The chain uses TRBV11-2 and TRBJ2-1, with 7 bases lining up with TRBD1. This CDR3 region has 14 residues. V shed 10 bases and J 3 bases; nucleotides not matched to a gene: 9. Germline CDR1 reads SGHAT; CDR2 reads FQNNGV. The CDR3 bases that were read are TGTGCCACCGAGGGGGCGTCTATCTACAATGAG. This gives the protein CATEGASIYNE. Given in full, the CDR3 is CATEGASIYNEQFF.

In regard to this clone: The read is 3 residues too short to cover the CDR3 end, so that end is filled in from the germline J gene. The chain recombines TRBV18 with TRBJ2-5, with TRBD2 matching over 8 bases. CDR3 size: 15 residues. Germline CDR1 KGHSH, CDR2 LQKENI. The trim removed 6 bases at V and 0 bases at J, leaving 6 bases unmatched. The sequenced CDR3 bases are TGTGCCAGCTCGCGAGGGCGGGGGGACCAAGAGACC. Residues: CASSRGRGDQET. The full CDR3 protein reads CASSRGRGDQETQYF.

With regard to this clone: Read data end 3 residues before the CDR3 end; the end is taken from the germline J gene. V and J are TRBV5-1 and TRBJ2-5; maybe TRBD1 (5 bases). The CDR3 length is 13 residues. The V end lost 4 bases, the J end lost 3 bases, and 10 bases lay between the germline ends. Germline CDR1 and CDR2: SGHRS and YFSETQ. The sequenced part of the CDR3 DNA is TGCGCCAGCAGCCGACGACAGAAAGAGACC. The encoded protein is CASSRRQKET. The entire CDR3 protein reads CASSRRQKETQYF.

About this clone itself: The read ends 3 residues before the CDR3 terminus; that terminus is restored from the germline J gene. The J gene is TRBJ1-1, the V gene TRBV20-1; possibly TRBD1 for D (5 bases). The CDR3 covers 12 residues. Germline V gene sequence: CDR1 DFQATT, CDR2 SNEGSKA (reference sequence). V shed 3 bases and J shed 0 bases, with 5 bases lying between them. The sequenced part of the CDR3 DNA is TGCAGTGCTAGGACAGTGAACACTGAA. This encodes CSARTVNTE. The full CDR3 reads CSARTVNTEAFF.

For this clone: The read stops 3 residues short of the end of the CDR3; the missing end is completed from the germline J gene. V gene TRBV6-2 or TRBV6-3 combines with J gene TRBJ1-2; D gene unclear. Germline V gene lookup returns CDR1 MNHEY and CDR2 SVGEGT. The CDR3 contains 12 residues. The ends were cut back, 6 bases at V and 4 bases at J, with 9 bases in the middle. The chain's CDR3 is CASRERAYGYTF. CDR3 DNA, as far as it was read: TGTGCCAGCAGGGAGAGGGCCTATGGC.

The CDR3 sequence: CASTKGLAFDEQFF. The DNA read from the CDR3 is TGTGCCAGTACCAAGGGACTAGCCTTCGATGAG. This chain links TRBV19 with TRBJ2-1; 9 bases are shared with TRBD2. The read finishes 3 residues shy of the CDR3 end, and the germline J gene is used to complete it. The CDR3 loop spans 14 amino acids. Germline assignment: CDR1 LNHDA and CDR2 SQIVND (reference sequence). The V segment lost 7 bases and the J segment 8 bases; nucleotides outside the gene matches: 9.